This is a list of T cell receptor beta chains from one sample in a study of vaccination effects on CD4 cells after COVID-19. The table came from immunoSEQ multiplex PCR; TCRdb's copy has only in-frame clones and leaves some out. The table records around 49,000 clones, more than 65% of them present only once. No antigen has been identified for these receptors. This specimen was CD4+ T cells from PBMCs cultured without peptide, taken after COVID-19 vaccination. These receptors were taken from a human donor who received a COVID-19 vaccine. The CDR3 runs from the conserved cysteine through the conserved F or W. The order of the fields is J gene, clone size, D gene, V gene, CDR3 DNA, CDR3 protein. A D gene is named only where the DNA matches it firmly. Size is omitted from some rows. Given values are once, few, many or a class for expanded clones.

j_gene: TRBJ1-4; abundance: -; d_gene: -; v_gene: TRBV11-2; CDR3nt: TGTGCCAGCAGCTTAGCCGATAATGAAAAACTGTTTTTT; CDR3aa: CASSLADNEKLFF
j_gene: TRBJ2-5; abundance: -; d_gene: TRBD2; v_gene: TRBV9; CDR3nt: TGTGCCAGCAGCGTAGGGACTAGCGGTAAAGAGACCCAGTACTTC; CDR3aa: CASSVGTSGKETQYF
j_gene: TRBJ2-2; abundance: -; d_gene: TRBD1; v_gene: TRBV28; CDR3nt: TGTGCCAGCATTCCACCGGGACAGGGAACCGGGGAGCTGTTTTTT; CDR3aa: CASIPPGQGTGELFF
j_gene: TRBJ1-6; abundance: -; d_gene: -; v_gene: TRBV2; CDR3nt: TGTGCCAGCAGTGTCCGGGCCTCAAGCAATTCACCCCTCCACTTT; CDR3aa: CASSVRASSNSPLHF
j_gene: TRBJ1-2; abundance: once; d_gene: -; v_gene: TRBV5-1; CDR3nt: TGCGCCAGCAGCTTGGACAGGGATGTTTTTAACTATGGCTACACCTTC; CDR3aa: CASSLDRDVFNYGYTF
j_gene: TRBJ1-6; abundance: -; d_gene: -; v_gene: TRBV30; CDR3nt: TGTGCCTGGAGTGTAAAGTGGCCCCTCCACTTT; CDR3aa: CAWSVKWPLHF
j_gene: TRBJ2-5; abundance: -; d_gene: TRBD1; v_gene: TRBV6-5; CDR3nt: TGTGCCAGCAGTTCAGGGGGTACTAGGACCCAGTACTTC; CDR3aa: CASSSGGTRTQYF
j_gene: TRBJ1-5; abundance: medium-sized; d_gene: -; v_gene: TRBV10-3; CDR3nt: TGTGCCATCAGTGTTCAGGAGAATCAGCCCCAGCATTTT; CDR3aa: CAISVQENQPQHF
j_gene: TRBJ2-3; abundance: -; d_gene: -; v_gene: TRBV20-1; CDR3nt: TGCAGTGCTAGGGGTTATACGCAGTATTTT; CDR3aa: CSARGYTQYF
j_gene: TRBJ1-1; abundance: -; d_gene: -; v_gene: TRBV21-1; CDR3nt: TGTGCCAGCAGCGCGCCAATTACAGGGGGCGGGACTGAAGCTTTCTTT; CDR3aa: CASSAPITGGGTEAFF
j_gene: TRBJ1-1; abundance: -; d_gene: -; v_gene: TRBV6-6; CDR3nt: TGTGCCAGCAGGCCCCTTTCCGGGACTCAGAACACTGAAGCTTTCTTT; CDR3aa: CASRPLSGTQNTEAFF
j_gene: TRBJ1-5; abundance: -; d_gene: TRBD1; v_gene: TRBV7-9; CDR3nt: TGTGCCAGCAGCCCTGGGACAGGTAGCCGGCCCCAGCATTTT; CDR3aa: CASSPGTGSRPQHF
j_gene: TRBJ1-1; abundance: -; d_gene: TRBD1; v_gene: TRBV6-5; CDR3nt: TGTGCCAGCAGTCGACAGGGGGCTATCGGCACTGAAGCTTTCTTT; CDR3aa: CASSRQGAIGTEAFF
j_gene: TRBJ1-2; abundance: -; d_gene: -; v_gene: TRBV6-5; CDR3nt: TGTGCCATACGACCCGGGACATTTGGCTACACCTTC; CDR3aa: CAIRPGTFGYTF
j_gene: TRBJ1-2; abundance: once; d_gene: -; v_gene: TRBV15; CDR3nt: TGTGCCACCAGCAGTAATACAGGAGCGTATGGCTACACCTTC; CDR3aa: CATSSNTGAYGYTF
j_gene: TRBJ2-5; abundance: -; d_gene: TRBD1; v_gene: TRBV19; CDR3nt: TGTGCCAGTAGTATCCTCGGACAGGGGAGGGAGACCCAGTACTTC; CDR3aa: CASSILGQGRETQYF
j_gene: TRBJ2-6; abundance: -; d_gene: -; v_gene: TRBV6-5; CDR3nt: TGTGCCAGCACTGTTGGGGCCAACGTCCTGACTTTC; CDR3aa: CASTVGANVLTF
j_gene: TRBJ1-4; abundance: -; d_gene: TRBD1; v_gene: TRBV6-5; CDR3nt: TGTGCCAGCCGACAGGGCCCAACTAATGAAAAACTGTTTTTT; CDR3aa: CASRQGPTNEKLFF
j_gene: TRBJ2-2; abundance: -; d_gene: -; v_gene: TRBV28; CDR3nt: TGTGCCAGCAGTTTATATGGCGGGGAGCTGTTTTTT; CDR3aa: CASSLYGGELFF
j_gene: TRBJ2-1; abundance: few; d_gene: -; v_gene: TRBV9; CDR3nt: TGTGCCAGCACCCTCGGGAGTACGTCCTACAATGAGCAGTTCTTC; CDR3aa: CASTLGSTSYNEQFF
j_gene: TRBJ2-3; abundance: -; d_gene: -; v_gene: TRBV9; CDR3nt: TGTGCCAGCAGCGTAGCTGGCAGGGGAGGAAATACGCAGTATTTT; CDR3aa: CASSVAGRGGNTQYF
j_gene: TRBJ1-1; abundance: -; d_gene: TRBD1; v_gene: TRBV5-1; CDR3nt: TGCGCCAGCAGCTTAGGACAGGTTCCTATGAACACTGAAGCTTTCTTT; CDR3aa: CASSLGQVPMNTEAFF
j_gene: TRBJ2-3; abundance: -; d_gene: -; v_gene: TRBV5-4; CDR3nt: TGTGCCAGCAGCTTCTCAGGGACAGATACGCAGTATTTT; CDR3aa: CASSFSGTDTQYF
j_gene: TRBJ2-2; abundance: few; d_gene: TRBD1; v_gene: TRBV6-5; CDR3nt: TGTGCCAGCAGCAGAGGACAGGGAGGTGGCGGGGAGCTGTTTTTT; CDR3aa: CASSRGQGGGGELFF
j_gene: TRBJ2-7; abundance: -; d_gene: TRBD2; v_gene: TRBV19; CDR3nt: TGTGCCAGTAGTACTCATAGCGGGAGAGGCTACGAGCAGTACTTC; CDR3aa: CASSTHSGRGYEQYF
j_gene: TRBJ2-1; abundance: -; d_gene: TRBD2; v_gene: TRBV7-2; CDR3nt: TGTGCCAGCAGCTGGCTAGCGGGGTCCTACAATGAGCAGTTCTTC; CDR3aa: CASSWLAGSYNEQFF
j_gene: TRBJ2-3; abundance: few; d_gene: -; v_gene: TRBV25-1; CDR3nt: TGTGCCAGCAGTTTCGGACCACACACAGATACGCAGTATTTT; CDR3aa: CASSFGPHTDTQYF
j_gene: TRBJ2-7; abundance: -; d_gene: -; v_gene: TRBV6-5; CDR3nt: TGTGCCAGCATGCTTCCGAACTCCTACGAGCAGTACTTC; CDR3aa: CASMLPNSYEQYF
j_gene: TRBJ1-4; abundance: once; d_gene: -; v_gene: TRBV5-1; CDR3nt: TGCGCCAGCAGCTTGGAAGGGATCCGAACTAATGAAAAACTGTTTTTT; CDR3aa: CASSLEGIRTNEKLFF
j_gene: TRBJ2-7; abundance: -; d_gene: TRBD2; v_gene: TRBV4-1; CDR3nt: TGCGCCAGCAGCCAAGGACTAGCGGGAACCTACGAGCAGTACTTC; CDR3aa: CASSQGLAGTYEQYF